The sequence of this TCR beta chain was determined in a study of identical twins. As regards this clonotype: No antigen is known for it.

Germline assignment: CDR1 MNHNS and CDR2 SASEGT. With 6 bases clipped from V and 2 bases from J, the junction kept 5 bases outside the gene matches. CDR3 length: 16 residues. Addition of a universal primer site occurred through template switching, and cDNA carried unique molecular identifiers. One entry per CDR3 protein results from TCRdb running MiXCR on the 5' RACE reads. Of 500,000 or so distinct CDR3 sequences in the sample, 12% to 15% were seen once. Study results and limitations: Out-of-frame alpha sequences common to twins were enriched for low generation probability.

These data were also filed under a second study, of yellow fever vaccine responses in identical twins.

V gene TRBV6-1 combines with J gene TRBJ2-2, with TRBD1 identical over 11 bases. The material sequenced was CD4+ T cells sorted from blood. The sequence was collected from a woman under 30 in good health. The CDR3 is CASRGGQGANTGELFF. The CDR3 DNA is TGTGCCAGCAGGGGAGGACAGGGGGCTAACACCGGGGAGCTGTTTTTT.